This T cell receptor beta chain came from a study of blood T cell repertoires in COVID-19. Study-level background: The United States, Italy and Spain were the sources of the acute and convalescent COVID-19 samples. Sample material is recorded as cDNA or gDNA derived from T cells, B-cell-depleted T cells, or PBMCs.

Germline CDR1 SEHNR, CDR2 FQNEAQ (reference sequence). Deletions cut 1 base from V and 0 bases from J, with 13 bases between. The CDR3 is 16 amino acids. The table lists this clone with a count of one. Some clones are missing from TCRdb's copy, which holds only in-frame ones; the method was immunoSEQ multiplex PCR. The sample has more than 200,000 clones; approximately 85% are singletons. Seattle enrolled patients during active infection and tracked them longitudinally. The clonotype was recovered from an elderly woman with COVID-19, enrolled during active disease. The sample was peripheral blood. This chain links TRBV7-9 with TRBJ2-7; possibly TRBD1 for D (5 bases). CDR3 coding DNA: TGTGCCAGCAGCTTAGGGGGCAGGGTGAGCTCCTACGAGCAGTACTTC. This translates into CASSLGGRVSSYEQYF.